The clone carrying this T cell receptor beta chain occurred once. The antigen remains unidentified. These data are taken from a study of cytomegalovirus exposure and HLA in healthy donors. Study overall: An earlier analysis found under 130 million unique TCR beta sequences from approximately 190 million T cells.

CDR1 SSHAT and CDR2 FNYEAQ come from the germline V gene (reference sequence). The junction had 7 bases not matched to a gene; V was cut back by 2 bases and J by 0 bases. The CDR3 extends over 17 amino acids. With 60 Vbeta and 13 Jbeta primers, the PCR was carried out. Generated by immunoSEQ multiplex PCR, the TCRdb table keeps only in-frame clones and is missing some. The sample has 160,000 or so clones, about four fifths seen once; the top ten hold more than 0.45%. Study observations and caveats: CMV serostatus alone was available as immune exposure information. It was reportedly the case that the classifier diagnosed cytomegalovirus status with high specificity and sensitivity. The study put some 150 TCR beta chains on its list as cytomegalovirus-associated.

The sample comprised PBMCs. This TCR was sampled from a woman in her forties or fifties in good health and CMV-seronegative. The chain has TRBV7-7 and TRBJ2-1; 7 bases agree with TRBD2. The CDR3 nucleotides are TGTGCCAGCAGCTTAAGGTTCGGCGGGAGCTCCTACAATGAGCAGTTCTTC. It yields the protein CASSLRFGGSSYNEQFF.